This T cell receptor (beta chain) comes out of a study of Ad26.COV2.S vaccination and SARS-CoV-2 variants (TCRdb year 2021). Notes on the research overall: Donors in the vaccine arm were drawn from COV1001, a multicentre, randomized, double-blind, placebo-controlled phase I-IIa trial testing Ad26.COV2.S in healthy adults. Ad26.COV2.S was administered intramuscularly at a dose of 5x10^10 or 1x10^11 viral particles, either as one shot or as two shots given 56 days apart. TCRbeta repertoire sequencing served as the tool for gauging how specific and how broad the SARS-CoV-2-reactive T cell receptors were following Ad26.COV2.S vaccination. The TCR-sequenced set comprised about 32 samples: around 20 Ad26.COV2.S vaccine recipients, 5 placebo recipients and 8 SARS-CoV-2 convalescent individuals. Trial participants were randomized into five groups of five: low-dose or high-dose Ad26.COV2.S given once or twice, or placebo on both occasions. Investigators did not know the trial group allocation while performing experiments and assessing outcomes. The investigation overall reported the following: Non-spike TCR breadth was comparable between vaccine and placebo recipients, consistent with the vaccine containing only spike. Compared with placebo recipients, Ad26.COV2.S recipients showed higher spike-specific TCR breadth (P = 0.0014). After vaccination, spike-specific CD8+ and CD4+ T cell responses were reported to show substantial breadth. The study was not powered to compare responses between vaccine doses or regimens. According to the authors, total T cell responses may have been underestimated by the TCR breadth and depth analyses.

Comments on this clone: It lacks a known antigen. One base away there is no much larger clone; base qualities are not given.

What this sample's treatment or condition label stands for: some 19 received Ad26.COV2.S at low or high dose, single or two shots; a few received placebo; per-sample allocation not given. For vaccine and placebo recipients, the sequenced repertoires came from samples collected on day 63 after the first injection. Between 29 July and 7 August 2020, Cohort 1b enrolled 25 adults aged 18-55 years at one site in Boston, USA. As a vaccine, Ad26.COV2.S was a replication-incompetent adenovirus type 26 vector that expressed a prefusion-stabilized SARS-CoV-2 spike protein derived from the original Wuhan strain. The CDR3 starts with the cysteine, ends with the phenylalanine, and has 19 residues. Only the CDR3 DNA stays, 57 bases, in frame from base 1. Compared with germline, V lacks 0 bases and J lacks 0 bases; bases without a gene match: 8. The germline V gene encodes CDR1 SGHRS and CDR2 YFSETQ. The immunoSEQ Assay was used to sequence TCRbeta CDR3 regions. After extraction, genomic DNA underwent amplification by bias-controlled multiplex PCR, followed by high-throughput sequencing. In the authors' own workflow: To quantify the absolute abundance of every unique TCRbeta CDR3 region, sequences were collapsed and filtered. T cell fraction was estimated by normalization of TCRbeta template counts to usable DNA, with usable DNA being measured through amplification of reference genes present in all nucleated cells. Repertoire TCRs were annotated as SARS-CoV-2-specific by exact matching of V gene, CDR3 amino acid sequence and J gene to a known reactive TCR set. The reference SARS-CoV-2 TCR set was derived from MIRA and filtered for enrichment in COVID-19-positive ImmuneCODE repertoires, a step that removed public or cross-reactive TCRs. Drawing on the MIRA antigens, annotated TCRs were analysed further at the level of specific ORF or position within ORF. Breadth was defined as the number of annotated unique rearrangements divided by the total number of unique productive rearrangements, and depth was defined as the summed frequency of the annotated unique rearrangements. TCR breadth was compared between groups using two-sided Wilcoxon rank-sum tests. TCRdb obtained this table from immuneACCESS and retained in-frame rearrangements with V and J assigned. These tables miss some clones; where compared with another copy, unresolved V genes account for less than half of the shortfall, and the remainder is unexplained. Clone size and the V and J calls come from that table; the DNA yielded D and trimming. Here the sample has almost 400,000 clones; roughly 90% occur a single time. The ten largest make up under 2% of the sample.

The sequences come from peripheral blood, collected in a trial of Ad26.COV2.S vaccine versus placebo. The sequence was obtained from a person aged 18-65 years who received the Ad26.COV2.S COVID-19 vaccine or a placebo. In this chain, TRBV5-1 is recombined with TRBJ2-1; TRBD1 fits 11 bases in the junction. In nucleotides, the sequence is TGCGCCAGCAGCTTGGTGGGGACAGGGGGTATTAGCTCCTACAATGAGCAGTTCTTC. The translation is CASSLVGTGGISSYNEQFF.